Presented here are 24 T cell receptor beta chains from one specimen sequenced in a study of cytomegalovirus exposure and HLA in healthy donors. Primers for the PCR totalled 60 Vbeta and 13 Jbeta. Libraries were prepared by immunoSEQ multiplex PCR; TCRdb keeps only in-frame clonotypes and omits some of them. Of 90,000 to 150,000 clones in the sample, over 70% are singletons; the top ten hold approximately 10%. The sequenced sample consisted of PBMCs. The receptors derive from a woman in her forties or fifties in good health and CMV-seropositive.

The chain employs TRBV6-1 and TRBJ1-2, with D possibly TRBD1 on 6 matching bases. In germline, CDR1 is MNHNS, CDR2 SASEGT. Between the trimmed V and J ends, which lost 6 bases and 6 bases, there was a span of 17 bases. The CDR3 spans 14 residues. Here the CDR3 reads CASRNRVIVDGYTF. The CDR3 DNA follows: TGTGCCAGCAGGAACAGGGTCATTGTCGATGGCTACACCTTC.

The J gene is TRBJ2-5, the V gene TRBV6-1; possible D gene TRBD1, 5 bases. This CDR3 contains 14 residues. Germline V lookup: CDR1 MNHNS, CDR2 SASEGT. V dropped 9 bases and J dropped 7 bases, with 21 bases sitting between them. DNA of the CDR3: TGTGCCAGTATGGGTCAGGGTCGGCTAGGGACCCAGTACTTC. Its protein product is CASMGQGRLGTQYF.

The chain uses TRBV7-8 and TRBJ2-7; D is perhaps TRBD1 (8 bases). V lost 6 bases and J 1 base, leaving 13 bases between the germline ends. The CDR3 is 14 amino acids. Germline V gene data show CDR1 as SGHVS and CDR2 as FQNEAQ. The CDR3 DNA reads TGTGCCAGCAGGGACAGGGAGGGGTCCTACGAGCAGTACTTC. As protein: CASRDREGSYEQYF.

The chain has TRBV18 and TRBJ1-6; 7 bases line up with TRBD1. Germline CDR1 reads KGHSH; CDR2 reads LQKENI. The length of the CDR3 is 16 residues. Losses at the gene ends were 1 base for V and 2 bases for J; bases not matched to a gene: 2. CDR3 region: CASSPRQGAYNSPLHF. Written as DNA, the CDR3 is TGTGCCAGCTCACCACGGCAGGGGGCCTATAATTCACCCCTCCACTTT.

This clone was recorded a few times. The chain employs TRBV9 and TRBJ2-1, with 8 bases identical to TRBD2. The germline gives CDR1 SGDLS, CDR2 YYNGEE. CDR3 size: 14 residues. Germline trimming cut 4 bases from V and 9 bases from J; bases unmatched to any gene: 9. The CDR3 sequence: CASSSGLGGGEQFF. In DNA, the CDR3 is TGTGCCAGCAGCTCGGGACTAGGAGGGGGTGAGCAGTTCTTC.

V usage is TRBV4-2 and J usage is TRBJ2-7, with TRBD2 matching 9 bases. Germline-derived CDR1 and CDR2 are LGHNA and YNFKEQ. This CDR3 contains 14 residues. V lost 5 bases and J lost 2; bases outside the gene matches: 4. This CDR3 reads CASSDGTSTYEQYF. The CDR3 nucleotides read TGTGCCAGCAGCGATGGGACTAGCACCTACGAGCAGTACTTC.

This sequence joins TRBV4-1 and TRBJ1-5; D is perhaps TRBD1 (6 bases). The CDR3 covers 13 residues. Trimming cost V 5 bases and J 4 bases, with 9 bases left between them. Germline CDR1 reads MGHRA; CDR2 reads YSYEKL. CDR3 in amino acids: CASSSTGNQPQHF. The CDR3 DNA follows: TGCGCCAGCAGCTCTACAGGGAATCAGCCCCAGCATTTT.

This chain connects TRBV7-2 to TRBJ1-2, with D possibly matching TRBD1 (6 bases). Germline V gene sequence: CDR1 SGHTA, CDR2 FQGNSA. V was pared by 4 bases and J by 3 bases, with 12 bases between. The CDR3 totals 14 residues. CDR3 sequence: CASSYQTGHYGYTF. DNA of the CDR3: TGTGCCAGCAGCTATCAGACAGGACACTATGGCTACACCTTC.

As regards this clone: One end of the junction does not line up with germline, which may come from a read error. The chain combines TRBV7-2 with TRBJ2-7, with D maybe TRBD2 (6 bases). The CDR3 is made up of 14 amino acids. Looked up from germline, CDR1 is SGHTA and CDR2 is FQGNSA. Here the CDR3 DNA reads TGTGCCAGCAGCTCCGGGACTGGTCCCTACGAGCAGTGCTTC. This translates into CASSSGTGPYEQCF.

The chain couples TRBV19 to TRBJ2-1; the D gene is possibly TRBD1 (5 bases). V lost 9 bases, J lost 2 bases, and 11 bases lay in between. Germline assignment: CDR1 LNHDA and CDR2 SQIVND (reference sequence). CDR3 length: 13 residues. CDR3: CASQGQPYNEQFF. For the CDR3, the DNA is TGTGCCAGCCAGGGTCAGCCCTACAATGAGCAGTTCTTC.

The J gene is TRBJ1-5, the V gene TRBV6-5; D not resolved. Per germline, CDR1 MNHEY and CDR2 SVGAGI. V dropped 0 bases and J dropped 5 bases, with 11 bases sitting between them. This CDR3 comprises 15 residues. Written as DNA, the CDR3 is TGTGCCAGCAGTTACTCGAGTAGCTCTTATCAGCCCCAGCATTTT. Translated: CASSYSSSSYQPQHF.

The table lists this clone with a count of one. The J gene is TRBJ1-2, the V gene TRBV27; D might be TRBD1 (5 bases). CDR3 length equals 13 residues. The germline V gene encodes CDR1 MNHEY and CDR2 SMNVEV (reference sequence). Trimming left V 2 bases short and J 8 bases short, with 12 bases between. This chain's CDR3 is CASSLSGGVGYTF. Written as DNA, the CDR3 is TGTGCCAGCAGTTTAAGCGGGGGTGTGGGCTACACCTTC.

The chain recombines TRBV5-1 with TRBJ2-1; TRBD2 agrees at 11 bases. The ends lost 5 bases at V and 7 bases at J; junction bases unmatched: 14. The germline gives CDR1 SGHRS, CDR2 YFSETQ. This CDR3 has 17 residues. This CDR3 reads CASSPTSGRAVVNEQFF. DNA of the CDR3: TGCGCCAGCAGTCCCACTAGCGGGAGAGCGGTGGTAAATGAGCAGTTCTTC.

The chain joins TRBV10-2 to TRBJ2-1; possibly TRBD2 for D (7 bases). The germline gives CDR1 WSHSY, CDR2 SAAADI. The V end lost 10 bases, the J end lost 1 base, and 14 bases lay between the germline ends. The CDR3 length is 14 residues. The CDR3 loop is CATRGGDSYNEQFF. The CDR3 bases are TGCGCCACCAGGGGAGGGGATTCCTACAATGAGCAGTTCTTC.

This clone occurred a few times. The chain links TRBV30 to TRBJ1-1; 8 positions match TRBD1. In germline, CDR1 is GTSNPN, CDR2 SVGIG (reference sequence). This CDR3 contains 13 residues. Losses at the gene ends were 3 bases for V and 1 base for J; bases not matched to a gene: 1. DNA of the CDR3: TGTGCCTGGAGCGGGACAGGGAACACTGAAGCTTTCTTT. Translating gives CAWSGTGNTEAFF. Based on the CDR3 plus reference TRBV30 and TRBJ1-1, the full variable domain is SQTIHQWPATLVQPVGSPLSLECTVEGTSNPNLYWYRQAAGRGLQLLFYSVGIGQISSEVPQNLSASRPQDRQFILSSKKLLLSDSGFYLCAWSGTGNTEAFFGQGTRLTVV.

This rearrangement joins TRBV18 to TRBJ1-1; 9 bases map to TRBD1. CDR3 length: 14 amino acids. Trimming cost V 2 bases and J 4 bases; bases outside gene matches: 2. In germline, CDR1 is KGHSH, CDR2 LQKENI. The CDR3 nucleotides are TGTGCCAGCTCACCAACAGGGGGCCCCACTGAAGCTTTCTTT. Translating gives CASSPTGGPTEAFF. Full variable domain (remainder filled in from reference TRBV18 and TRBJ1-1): NAGVMQNPRHLVRRRGQEARLRCSPMKGHSHVYWYRQLPEEGLKFMVYLQKENIIDESGMPKERFSAEFPKEGPSILRIQQVVRGDSAAYFCASSPTGGPTEAFFGQGTRLTVV.

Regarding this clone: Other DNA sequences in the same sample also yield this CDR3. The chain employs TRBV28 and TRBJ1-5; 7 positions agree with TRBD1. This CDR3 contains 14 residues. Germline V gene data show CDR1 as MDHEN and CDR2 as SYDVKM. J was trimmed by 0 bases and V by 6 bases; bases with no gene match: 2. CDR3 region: CASRQGYSNQPQHF. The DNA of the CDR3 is TGTGCCAGCAGACAGGGGTATAGCAATCAGCCCCAGCATTTT.

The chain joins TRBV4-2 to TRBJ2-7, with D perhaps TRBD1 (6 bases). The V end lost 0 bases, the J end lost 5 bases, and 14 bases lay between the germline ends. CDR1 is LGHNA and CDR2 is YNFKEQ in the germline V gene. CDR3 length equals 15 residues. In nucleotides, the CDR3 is TGTGCCAGCAGCCAAGAGGCAGGGGCTGCCAACGAGCAGTACTTC. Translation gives CASSQEAGAANEQYF.

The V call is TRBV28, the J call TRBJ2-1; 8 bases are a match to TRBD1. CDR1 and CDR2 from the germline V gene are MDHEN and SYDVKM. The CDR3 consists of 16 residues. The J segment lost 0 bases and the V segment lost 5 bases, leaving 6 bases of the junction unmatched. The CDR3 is CASSPTGASSYNEQFF. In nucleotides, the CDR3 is TGTGCCAGCAGTCCGACAGGGGCTAGCTCCTACAATGAGCAGTTCTTC. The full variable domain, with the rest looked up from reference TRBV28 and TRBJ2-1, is DVKVTQSSRYLVKRTGEKVFLECVQDMDHENMFWYRQDPGLGLRLIYFSYDVKMKEKGDIPEGYSVSREKKERFSLILESASTNQTSMYLCASSPTGASSYNEQFFGPGTRLTVL.

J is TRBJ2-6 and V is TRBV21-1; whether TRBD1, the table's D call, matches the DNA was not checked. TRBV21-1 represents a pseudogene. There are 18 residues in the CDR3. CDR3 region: CASSGGQESSSGANVLTF. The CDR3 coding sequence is TGTGCCAGCAGCGGGGGACAGGAGTCCTCTTCTGGGGCCAACGTCCTGACTTTC.

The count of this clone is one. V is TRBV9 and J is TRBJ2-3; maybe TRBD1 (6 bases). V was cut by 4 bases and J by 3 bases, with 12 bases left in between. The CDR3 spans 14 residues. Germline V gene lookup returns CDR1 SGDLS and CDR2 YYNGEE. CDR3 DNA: TGTGCCAGCAGCTCAAGGACAGCGACAGATACGCAGTATTTT. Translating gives CASSSRTATDTQYF. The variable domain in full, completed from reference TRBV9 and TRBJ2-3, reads DSGVTQTPKHLITATGQRVTLRCSPRSGDLSVYWYQQSLDQGLQFLIQYYNGEERAKGNILERFSAQQFPDLHSELNLSSLELGDSALYFCASSSRTATDTQYFGPGTRLTVL.

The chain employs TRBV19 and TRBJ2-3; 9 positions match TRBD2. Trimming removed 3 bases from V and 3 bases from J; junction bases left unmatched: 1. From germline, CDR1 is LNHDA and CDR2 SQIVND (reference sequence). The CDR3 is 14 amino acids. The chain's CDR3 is CASSMAGGTDTQYF. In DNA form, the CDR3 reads TGTGCCAGTAGTATGGCGGGAGGGACAGATACGCAGTATTTT. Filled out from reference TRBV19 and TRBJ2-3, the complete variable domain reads DGGITQSPKYLFRKEGQNVTLSCEQNLNHDAMYWYRQDPGQGLRLIYYSQIVNDFQKGDIAEGYSVSREKKESFPLTVTSAQKNPTAFYLCASSMAGGTDTQYFGPGTRLTVL.

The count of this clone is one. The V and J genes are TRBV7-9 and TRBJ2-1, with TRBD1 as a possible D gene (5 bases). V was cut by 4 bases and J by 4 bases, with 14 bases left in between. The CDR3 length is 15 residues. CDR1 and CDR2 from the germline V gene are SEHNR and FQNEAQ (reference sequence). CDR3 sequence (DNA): TGTGCCAGCAGCTCTTTGGGGCCACGTTACAATGAGCAGTTCTTC. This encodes CASSSLGPRYNEQFF.

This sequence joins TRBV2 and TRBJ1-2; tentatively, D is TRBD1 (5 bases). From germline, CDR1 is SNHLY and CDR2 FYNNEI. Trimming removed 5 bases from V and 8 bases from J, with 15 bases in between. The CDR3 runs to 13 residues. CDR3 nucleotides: TGTGCCAGCAGTCCGCAGGGTTCTTCGGGCTACACCTTC. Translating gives CASSPQGSSGYTF.